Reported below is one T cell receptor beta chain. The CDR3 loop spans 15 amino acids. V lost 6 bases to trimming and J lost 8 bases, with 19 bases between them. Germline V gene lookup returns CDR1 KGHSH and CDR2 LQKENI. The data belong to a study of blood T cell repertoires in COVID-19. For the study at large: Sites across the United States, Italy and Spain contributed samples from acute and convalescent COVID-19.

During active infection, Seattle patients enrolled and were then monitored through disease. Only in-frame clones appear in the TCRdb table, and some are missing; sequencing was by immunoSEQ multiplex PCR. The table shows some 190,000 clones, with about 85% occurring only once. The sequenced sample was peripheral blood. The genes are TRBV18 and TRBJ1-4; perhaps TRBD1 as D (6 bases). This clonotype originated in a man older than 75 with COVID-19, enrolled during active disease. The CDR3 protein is CASSPPDFRGEKLFF. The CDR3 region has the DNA TGTGCCAGCTCTCCCCCAGACTTCAGGGGCGAAAAACTGTTTTTT.